This TCR beta chain is drawn from a study of graft-versus-host responses after intestinal transplantation. Study at large: Multivisceral, liver-intestinal, or isolated intestinal grafts were transplanted into recipients. Study findings and constraints: Peak levels of circulating GvH clones tracked with early post-transplant HvG declines. GvH clonotypes were identified within recipient marrow, with a subset emerging first in ileum or blood.

This clone was detected once. No antigen is known for it. This table comes from immunoSEQ multiplex PCR, and its TCRdb copy is limited to in-frame clones, with some not included. This table has under 95,000 clones, around 92% appearing once. The CDR3 covers 14 residues. The V and J ends lost 3 bases and 2 bases, in that order; junction bases with no gene match: 2. Germline V gene data show CDR1 as MNHEY and CDR2 as SMNVEV (reference sequence). The clonotype comes from a human donor who received an intestinal transplant. The specimen was unstimulated CD8+ T cells sorted from spleen or lymph node cells, collected before intestinal transplant. V and J are TRBV27 and TRBJ2-7, with 9 bases aligning to TRBD1. CDR3 sequence reads: CASSFGTGTYEQYF. CDR3 nucleotide sequence: TGTGCCAGCAGTTTCGGGACAGGGACCTACGAGCAGTACTTC.